What follows are 22 T cell receptor beta chains derived from one specimen sequenced in a study of cytomegalovirus exposure and HLA in healthy donors. Method: immunoSEQ multiplex PCR; TCRdb's copy keeps in-frame clones and lacks some. Found here are around 54,000 clones, approximately 89% of them singletons; the top ten hold about 8.1%. The sequenced sample consisted of PBMCs. These receptors were collected from a woman between 18 and 29 years old in good health and CMV-seropositive.

The CDR3 DNA follows: TGCGCCAGCAGCCAAGAGGCTAGCGGGAGGGGCCATACGCAGTATTTT. Translated: CASSQEASGRGHTQYF. This rearrangement joins TRBV4-1 to TRBJ2-3; TRBD2 matches at 12 bases. With 0 bases clipped from V and 7 bases from J, the junction kept 5 bases outside the gene matches. Germline CDR1 MGHRA, CDR2 YSYEKL. This CDR3 region has 16 residues.

This chain joins TRBV5-5 and TRBJ2-7; TRBD2 agrees at 10 bases. Germline CDR1 reads SGHKS; CDR2 reads YYEKEE (reference sequence). J lost 4 bases, V lost 1 base, and 5 bases had no gene match. CDR3 length: 15 amino acids. Written as DNA, the CDR3 is TGTGCCAGCAGCTTGTTGCTAGCGGGGGTTTACGAGCAGTACTTC. Its protein is CASSLLLAGVYEQYF.

This clone occurred once. This chain links TRBV19 with TRBJ2-7, with D possibly being TRBD1 (5 bases). CDR3 length equals 16 residues. Trimming shortened V by 3 bases and J by 2 bases, and 17 bases separated the two germline ends. CDR1 is LNHDA, CDR2 SQIVND, per germline (reference sequence). The CDR3 DNA reads TGTGCCAGTAGTATCGCCATGACAGTCTCTACCTACGAGCAGTACTTC. Translating gives CASSIAMTVSTYEQYF. Using reference TRBV19 and TRBJ2-7 for the parts outside the CDR3, the full variable domain is DGGITQSPKYLFRKEGQNVTLSCEQNLNHDAMYWYRQDPGQGLRLIYYSQIVNDFQKGDIAEGYSVSREKKESFPLTVTSAQKNPTAFYLCASSIAMTVSTYEQYFGPGTRLTVT.

The rearrangement links TRBV5-1 to TRBJ2-7, with 10 bases fitting TRBD1. The CDR3 has 14 residues. Looked up from germline, CDR1 is SGHRS and CDR2 is YFSETQ. With 7 bases clipped from V and 2 bases from J, the junction kept 6 bases outside the gene matches. CDR3: CASGPGTGAYEQYF. Written as DNA, the CDR3 is TGCGCCAGCGGACCCGGGACAGGGGCCTACGAGCAGTACTTC.

This clone was detected only once. This chain uses TRBV6-1 with TRBJ2-2; the match to TRBD1 covers 7 bases. Per germline, CDR1 MNHNS and CDR2 SASEGT. There are 14 residues in the CDR3. The trim removed 5 bases at V and 6 bases at J, leaving 6 bases unmatched. CDR3 nucleotide sequence: TGTGCCAGCAGTCGGAGACAGGGCTCCGGGGAGCTGTTTTTT. As protein: CASSRRQGSGELFF.

The chain combines TRBV9 with TRBJ1-2, with 10 nucleotides matching TRBD1. This CDR3 is 17 amino acids long. V trimming: 0 bases; J trimming: 7 bases; junction bases outside the gene matches: 12. Germline CDR1 reads SGDLS; CDR2 reads YYNGEE. Here the CDR3 DNA reads TGTGCCAGCAGCGTAGCTCCGGGACAGGGGACTCGGACTGGCTACACCTTC. Amino acid sequence: CASSVAPGQGTRTGYTF.

This rearrangement joins TRBV27 to TRBJ1-6, with D perhaps TRBD1 (6 bases). Germline CDR1 MNHEY, CDR2 SMNVEV (reference sequence). With 6 bases removed from V and 10 bases from J, the gap between germline ends came to 13 bases. This CDR3 comprises 13 residues. The CDR3 nucleotides read TGTGCCAGCAGCGACAGGTTTCTGTCACCCCTCCACTTT. Translation gives CASSDRFLSPLHF.

This clone was detected only once. CDR3: CAWVAGIETQYF. The CDR3 DNA follows: TGTGCCTGGGTAGCGGGGATCGAGACCCAGTACTTC. The J gene is TRBJ2-5, the V gene TRBV30; 8 bases map to TRBD2. Trimming took 5 bases from V and 5 from J; bases not matched to a gene: 4. The CDR3 contains 12 residues. Germline CDR1 GTSNPN, CDR2 SVGIG (reference sequence).

V usage is TRBV28 and J usage is TRBJ1-2; 7 positions agree with TRBD1. Germline V gene sequence: CDR1 MDHEN, CDR2 SYDVKM. The CDR3 has 17 residues. V gave up 5 bases and J gave up 8 bases; unmatched junction bases: 20. CDR3: CASSPPGTARRVGGYTF. CDR3 nucleotide sequence: TGTGCCAGCAGTCCCCCCGGGACAGCCCGTCGCGTGGGAGGCTACACCTTC.

DNA of the CDR3: TGTGCCAGCAGCCGGGGGGGCTCCTTCTATGGCTACACCTTC. It is translated as CASSRGGSFYGYTF. This chain uses TRBV27 with TRBJ1-2, with D possibly being TRBD1 (6 bases). V was clipped by 6 bases and J by 4 bases, with 15 bases between them. The CDR3 sequence is 14 residues long. Per the germline V gene, CDR1 is MNHEY and CDR2 is SMNVEV (reference sequence).

This sequence joins TRBV6-1 and TRBJ2-5, with a tentative D call TRBD2 (5 bases). Trimming pared 3 bases from V and 2 bases from J, leaving 16 bases between. Germline values: CDR1 MNHNS, CDR2 SASEGT. The CDR3 spans 16 residues. The CDR3 coding sequence is TGTGCCAGCAGTGACAACCGGTTCGGGGAACAAGAGACCCAGTACTTC. It codes for CASSDNRFGEQETQYF.

The rearrangement links TRBV7-6 to TRBJ1-1; 7 bases fit TRBD1. The germline V gene encodes CDR1 SGHVS and CDR2 FNYEAQ. Trimming cost V 6 bases and J 0 bases; bases outside gene matches: 16. There are 18 residues in the CDR3. CDR3 nucleotides: TGTGCCAGCAGGAACAGGGGCAGGGAATCAGGGATGAACACTGAAGCTTTCTTT. Translated: CASRNRGRESGMNTEAFF.

This chain uses TRBV5-1 with TRBJ1-1; D unresolved. Germline V gene sequence: CDR1 SGHRS, CDR2 YFSETQ. V lost 6 bases and J 1 base, leaving 13 bases between the germline ends. The CDR3 has 14 residues. CDR3 sequence: CASTSGSGNTEAFF. The CDR3 bases are TGCGCCAGCACCTCCGGTAGCGGGAACACTGAAGCTTTCTTT. The variable domain in full, with the rest retrieved from reference TRBV5-1 and TRBJ1-1, is KAGVTQTPRYLIKTRGQQVTLSCSPISGHRSVSWYQQTPGQGLQFLFEYFSETQRNKGNFPGRFSGRQFSNSRSEMNVSTLELGDSALYLCASTSGSGNTEAFFGQGTRLTVV.

The chain employs TRBV6-5 and TRBJ1-1; D unresolved. The CDR3 consists of 12 residues. The germline V and J ends were trimmed by 8 bases and 1 base, with 8 bases remaining between them. Germline lookup yields CDR1 MNHEY and CDR2 SVGAGI. This chain's CDR3 is CASARSNTEAFF. In DNA, the CDR3 is TGTGCCAGCGCACGGTCGAACACTGAAGCTTTCTTT.

V gene TRBV19 combines with J gene TRBJ2-5; tentative D call: TRBD1 (5 bases). The CDR3 covers 15 residues. From germline, CDR1 is LNHDA and CDR2 SQIVND (reference sequence). Trimming removed 6 bases from V and 5 bases from J, with 19 bases in between. DNA of the CDR3: TGTGCCAGTAGCCCCTTTGGTCAGGGAAGGGAGACCCAGTACTTC. The encoded protein is CASSPFGQGRETQYF.

The chain links TRBV6-4 to TRBJ1-1; perhaps TRBD1 as D (6 bases). Germline CDR1 reads MRHNA; CDR2 reads SNTAGT. V was trimmed by 0 bases and J by 1 base, leaving 9 bases between them. The CDR3 runs to 15 residues. CDR3 loop: CASSDSTTGNTEAFF. CDR3 nucleotides: TGTGCCAGCAGTGACTCGACGACAGGGAACACTGAAGCTTTCTTT.

This chain connects TRBV4-3 to TRBJ2-5, with 9 bases lining up with TRBD1. The CDR3 is 13 residues long. J lost 3 bases, V lost 4 bases, and 0 bases had no gene match. The germline V gene has CDR1 LGHNA and CDR2 YSLEER. The CDR3 loop is CASSRDREETQYF. CDR3 nucleotides: TGCGCCAGCAGCCGGGACAGGGAAGAGACCCAGTACTTC.

V usage is TRBV7-2 and J usage is TRBJ2-5; 8 positions agree with TRBD2. The CDR3 spans 14 residues. Germline assignment: CDR1 SGHTA and CDR2 FQGNSA. J lost 5 bases, V lost 6 bases, and 8 bases had no gene match. The CDR3 here is CASSQVGGGETQYF. Here the CDR3 DNA reads TGTGCCAGCAGTCAAGTGGGCGGGGGGGAGACCCAGTACTTC.

The gene calls are TRBV15 and TRBJ2-5, with D possibly being TRBD2 (7 bases). The V end was cut by 4 bases, the J end by 4 bases, with 13 bases between. Germline CDR1 and CDR2: LNHNV and YYDKDF (reference sequence). The CDR3 is 14 residues long. The CDR3 DNA sequence: TGTGCCACCAGCACCCTTGGGGGGGCAGAGACCCAGTACTTC. It encodes CATSTLGGAETQYF.

The J gene is TRBJ1-2, the V gene TRBV7-2; 8 positions match TRBD1. CDR1 is SGHTA and CDR2 is FQGNSA in the germline V gene. Germline trimming cut 5 bases from V and 6 bases from J; bases unmatched to any gene: 5. This CDR3 contains 13 residues. CDR3 amino acids: CASSTTGQDGYTF. The CDR3 DNA is TGTGCCAGCAGCACGACGGGACAGGATGGCTACACCTTC.

J is TRBJ2-3 and V is TRBV19, with 8 bases fitting TRBD1. With V trimmed by 4 bases and J by 3 bases, 15 bases remained unmatched. Germline CDR1 LNHDA, CDR2 SQIVND (reference sequence). The CDR3 extends over 18 amino acids. CDR3 coding DNA: TGTGCCAGTAGTACCCAAACCTATAGGACAGGGCGTACAGATACGCAGTATTTT. This translates into CASSTQTYRTGRTDTQYF.

The chain is built from TRBV10-1 and TRBJ2-5, with D tentatively TRBD2 (5 bases). V lost 0 bases and J lost 3, with 11 bases in between. The CDR3 runs to 15 residues. The germline V gene has CDR1 WNHNN and CDR2 SYGVQD (reference sequence). The CDR3 bases are TGCGCCAGCAGTGAGTCGATAGCCGGGGAAGAGACCCAGTACTTC. Translating gives CASSESIAGEETQYF.